This T cell receptor (beta chain) was obtained from a study of blood T cell repertoires in COVID-19. Study-level background: PBMCs, B-cell-depleted T cells, or T cells provided the cDNA or gDNA that made up the material.

About this clone itself: Compared with germline, one end of the junction differs, possibly owing to a read error.

The CDR3 contains 15 residues. Germline loops: CDR1 SSHAT, CDR2 FNYEAQ (reference sequence). Authors' data handling: Amplification of reference gene primers provided the estimated nucleated cell counts. Assay used: immunoSEQ multiplex PCR; TCRdb lists only in-frame clones, some missing. The V and J calls and the clone size are those of that table, but D and trimming were determined from the DNA. The sample yields about 190,000 clones, around 83% seen once. The rearrangement uses TRBV7-7 and TRBJ1-6, with 7 bases aligning to TRBD1. The receptor was derived from a man in his fifties with active or convalescent COVID-19. The sequencing sample was made of peripheral blood. CDR3 nucleotide sequence: TGTGCTAGCAGTCGAACCGGGACAGCCGATTCACCCCTCCACTTT. Protein sequence: CASSRTGTADSPLHF.